The entry below gives a single TCR beta chain sequence along with its context. The CDR3 has 17 amino acids. With V trimmed by 0 bases and J by 5 bases, 8 bases remained unmatched. Germline V gene sequence: CDR1 ENHRY, CDR2 SYGVKD. The study ran its PCR with 60 Vbeta and 13 Jbeta primers. The method was immunoSEQ multiplex PCR; TCRdb's version includes in-frame clones alone and lacks a portion of them. The sample records about 120,000 clones, around 77% being singletons. The sample belongs to a study of cytomegalovirus exposure and HLA in healthy donors. The V gene is TRBV10-3, the J gene TRBJ2-7; 12 bases agree with TRBD2. The sequence came from a human donor in good health. The material sequenced was PBMCs. The CDR3 sequence is CAISESTSGSLIHEQYF. In DNA, the CDR3 is TGTGCCATCAGTGAGTCGACTAGCGGGAGTTTAATCCACGAGCAGTACTTC.